These 13 T cell receptor beta chains originate from one sample sequenced in a study of blood T cell repertoires in COVID-19 (dated by TCRdb to the early 2020s). The library relied on the immunoSEQ multiplex PCR assay. TCRdb limited this immuneACCESS table to in-frame rearrangements with V and J called. A share of clones is missing; checked studies link under half to unresolved V genes, and the rest is unexplained. The sample data list over 200,000 clones, and approximately 80% of these were observed just once. The ten most abundant clones make up 18% of the sample. Sequencing input: peripheral blood. These receptor sequences come from an elderly woman with active or convalescent COVID-19.

The V call is TRBV9, the J call TRBJ1-4, with 7 bases that match TRBD1. CDR3 length equals 16 residues. After removal of 3 bases from V and 6 bases from J, the junction contained 11 bases not matched to a gene. CDR1 and CDR2 from the germline V gene are SGDLS and YYNGEE. The CDR3 bases are TGTGCCAGCAGCGAGTACCGACAGGGAGGCGATGAAAAACTGTTTTTT. Protein: CASSEYRQGGDEKLFF.

This clone was seen only a few times. This chain joins TRBV19 and TRBJ2-7; D might be TRBD2 (7 bases). Germline V lookup: CDR1 LNHDA, CDR2 SQIVND (reference sequence). Trimming left V 3 bases short and J 1 base short, with 13 bases between. This CDR3 spans 15 amino acids. This CDR3 is CASSITGGASYEQYF. CDR3 bases: TGTGCCAGTAGTATTACGGGGGGCGCTTCCTACGAGCAGTACTTC.

The V call is TRBV6-5, the J call TRBJ2-2; a weak D match, TRBD1 (6 bases). Deletions cut 6 bases from V and 5 bases from J, with 10 bases between. CDR3 length: 13 residues. Looked up from germline, CDR1 is MNHEY and CDR2 is SVGAGI. The CDR3 DNA reads as TGTGCCAGCAGATTAGGGGGAACCGGGGAGCTGTTTTTT. This codes for CASRLGGTGELFF.

This chain joins TRBV5-6 and TRBJ1-1; D perhaps matches TRBD1 (5 bases). Per germline, CDR1 SGHDT and CDR2 YYEEEE. The germline V and J ends were trimmed by 2 bases and 0 bases, with 8 bases remaining between them. This CDR3 has 14 amino acids. Written as DNA, the CDR3 is TGTGCCAGCAGCTTAGTGACAGTGAACACTGAAGCTTTCTTT. The encoded protein is CASSLVTVNTEAFF. Complete variable domain (other parts from reference TRBV5-6 and TRBJ1-1): DAGVTQSPTHLIKTRGQQVTLRCSPKSGHDTVSWYQQALGQGPQFIFQYYEEEERQRGNFPDRFSGHQFPNYSSELNVNALLLGDSALYLCASSLVTVNTEAFFGQGTRLTVV.

This sequence joins TRBV14 and TRBJ2-1, with D unclear. V was clipped by 0 bases and J by 10 bases, with 4 bases between them. CDR1 SGHDN and CDR2 FVKESK come from the germline V gene. CDR3 length equals 11 residues. The CDR3: CASSQEREQFF. The CDR3 bases are TGTGCCAGCAGCCAAGAGAGGGAGCAGTTCTTC.

This sequence joins TRBV28 and TRBJ2-7, with D perhaps TRBD2 (8 bases). The V end lost 10 bases, the J end lost 2 bases, and 18 bases lay between the germline ends. Germline CDR1 and CDR2: MDHEN and SYDVKM. The CDR3 runs 14 residues. The CDR3 spells CATIRGGQPYEQYF. As DNA, the CDR3 is TGTGCCACCATCCGGGGGGGACAGCCCTACGAGCAGTACTTC.

The chain couples TRBV30 to TRBJ1-1; 9 bases fit TRBD1. V was pared by 5 bases and J by 8 bases, with 3 bases of the junction left unmatched. The CDR3 covers 11 residues. Germline assignment: CDR1 GTSNPN and CDR2 SVGIG (reference sequence). The CDR3, as DNA: TGTGCCTGGCGGACAGGGGCCGAAGCTTTCTTT. It translates to CAWRTGAEAFF. Looking up the rest from reference TRBV30 and TRBJ1-1 gives the full variable domain: SQTIHQWPATLVQPVGSPLSLECTVEGTSNPNLYWYRQAAGRGLQLLFYSVGIGQISSEVPQNLSASRPQDRQFILSSKKLLLSDSGFYLCAWRTGAEAFFGQGTRLTVV.

This chain joins TRBV29-1 and TRBJ2-7; TRBD2 agrees at 9 bases. J was trimmed by 3 bases and V by 2 bases; bases with no gene match: 8. CDR1 is SQVTM and CDR2 is ANQGSEA in the germline V gene. CDR3 length: 15 amino acids. For the CDR3, the DNA is TGCAGCGTTGAATTGCGGGAGGGCCGGGACTACGAGCAGTACTTC. This gives the protein CSVELREGRDYEQYF.

The chain combines TRBV2 with TRBJ2-1; a weak D match, TRBD2 (7 bases). Germline V gene lookup returns CDR1 SNHLY and CDR2 FYNNEI. V lost 6 bases and J 11 bases, leaving 11 bases between the germline ends. The CDR3 has 11 residues. Here the CDR3 reads CASRRGAQQFF. The CDR3 region has the DNA TGTGCCAGCAGACGGGGGGCTCAGCAGTTCTTC.

The chain is built from TRBV12-5 and TRBJ2-5, with 9 bases aligning to TRBD2. The V gene's germline CDR1 is LGHNT and CDR2 FRNRAP. This CDR3 has 19 residues. V lost 2 bases and J lost 4; bases outside the gene matches: 17. The CDR3 protein is CASGLSGRLAGNRLETQYF. CDR3 nucleotides: TGTGCTAGTGGTTTGAGTGGCCGCCTAGCGGGAAATCGGTTAGAGACCCAGTACTTC.

Worth noting for this clone: An end of the junction does not agree with germline; a read error may underlie this. This same CDR3 is encoded by further DNA sequences in the sample. The chain combines TRBV5-5 with TRBJ1-1, with unresolved D. This CDR3 has 14 amino acids. CDR1 is SGHKS, CDR2 YYEKEE, per germline (reference sequence). The CDR3 loop is CASSLAPGSTEAFF. CDR3 bases: TGTGCCAGTAGCTTGGCCCCCGGGAGTACTGAAGCTTTCTTT.

In this sample, this clone turned up a few times. The genes are TRBV25-1 and TRBJ1-2; D is possibly TRBD1 (6 bases). Between the trimmed V and J ends, which lost 3 bases and 3 bases, there was a span of 14 bases. This CDR3 has 15 amino acids. Germline values: CDR1 MGHDK, CDR2 SYGVNS. Here the CDR3 reads CASSDFGRGDYGYTF. In DNA form, the CDR3 reads TGTGCCAGCAGTGACTTCGGCAGGGGAGACTATGGCTACACCTTC.

In its sample, this clone was seen once. CDR3: CASSIGQGMGQETQYF. The CDR3 coding sequence is TGTGCCAGTAGTATAGGTCAGGGAATGGGACAAGAGACCCAGTACTTC. This chain uses TRBV19 with TRBJ2-5, with a tentative D call TRBD1 (5 bases). Looked up from germline, CDR1 is LNHDA and CDR2 is SQIVND (reference sequence). V gave up 1 base and J gave up 2 bases, with 14 bases separating them. The CDR3 is 16 amino acids.